These 18 T cell receptor beta chains were sequenced from one sample in a study of T-cell reconstitution after alpha-beta-depleted transplantation in children. During its preparation, the TCRbeta library received unique molecular identifiers. MiXCR was run by TCRdb on the PCR reads, yielding one entry per CDR3 protein. The data hold over 120,000 distinct CDR3 sequences, with roughly 8.8% observed a single time. This sample comprised PBMCs, mostly from graft donor cells, obtained 180 days after TCRalphabeta/CD19-depleted stem cell transplant. The receptors shown here come from a female patient between 2 and 15 years old who had a stem cell transplant for congenital amegakaryocytic thrombocytopenia, so the T cells may come from the graft donor.

This clonotype was detected once. The rearrangement uses TRBV2 and TRBJ1-2; D not certain. The CDR3 length is 12 residues. CDR1 SNHLY and CDR2 FYNNEI come from the germline V gene. Trimming cost V 7 bases and J 2 bases, with 8 bases left between them. The CDR3 reads CASTLGNYGYTF. For the CDR3, the DNA is TGTGCCAGCACCCTGGGAAACTATGGCTACACCTTC.

This clonotype appeared many times. V gene TRBV20-1 combines with J gene TRBJ2-3; D might be TRBD1 or TRBD2, each matching 6 bases. The V end was cut by 3 bases, the J end by 5 bases, with 12 bases between. CDR3 length: 13 amino acids. The V gene's germline CDR1 is DFQATT and CDR2 SNEGSKA (reference sequence). CDR3 nucleotide sequence: TGCAGTGCTAGCTCGGGGGCCGGAGATACGCAGTATTTT. Translated: CSASSGAGDTQYF.

There are a few counts of this clonotype. V usage is TRBV20-1 and J usage is TRBJ2-5; 7 bases line up with TRBD2. V trimming: 6 bases; J trimming: 5 bases; junction bases outside the gene matches: 9. Germline V lookup: CDR1 DFQATT, CDR2 SNEGSKA (reference sequence). The length of the CDR3 is 13 residues. The CDR3 is CSAVGTTSETQYF. In DNA form, the CDR3 reads TGCAGTGCCGTCGGGACTACCTCCGAGACCCAGTACTTC.

Only a few counts were recorded for this clonotype. V is TRBV5-1 and J is TRBJ2-7, with 8 nucleotides matching TRBD1. The length of the CDR3 is 14 residues. Germline-derived CDR1 and CDR2 are SGHRS and YFSETQ. V shed 7 bases and J 3 bases; nucleotides not matched to a gene: 9. In nucleotides, the CDR3 is TGCGCCAGCCAGACTTGGACAGGGAACTACGAGCAGTACTTC. Translation gives CASQTWTGNYEQYF.

This clonotype was observed a handful of times. The chain has TRBV30 and TRBJ2-1; no reliable D call. This CDR3 contains 15 residues. Germline loops: CDR1 GTSNPN, CDR2 SVGIG (reference sequence). V gave up 1 base and J gave up 4 bases, with 14 bases separating them. The CDR3 DNA reads TGTGCCTGGAGTGCCCCCGGGCCCCTTTACAATGAGCAGTTCTTC. Protein product: CAWSAPGPLYNEQFF.

This clonotype was counted at least ten times. CDR3 residues: CASSFHPGQTMNTEAFF. The CDR3 nucleotides are TGTGCCAGCAGCTTCCATCCGGGACAGACGATGAACACTGAAGCTTTCTTT. The V and J genes are TRBV7-8 and TRBJ1-1; 7 bases match TRBD1. V lost 3 bases to trimming and J lost 0 bases; unmatched junction nucleotides: 10. CDR3 length equals 17 residues. Looked up from germline, CDR1 is SGHVS and CDR2 is FQNEAQ.

This clonotype was detected a few times. The chain links TRBV12-3 or TRBV12-4 to TRBJ1-5, with D hard to call. The CDR3 consists of 15 residues. V was trimmed by 5 bases and J by 0 bases, leaving 11 bases between them. In DNA form, the CDR3 reads TGTGCCAGCAGTCCCGGTGAATATAGCAATCAGCCCCAGCATTTT. It codes for CASSPGEYSNQPQHF.

This clonotype was counted at least ten times. The chain is built from TRBV10-3 and TRBJ2-3; 9 nucleotides match TRBD1. Germline loops: CDR1 ENHRY, CDR2 SYGVKD. This CDR3 region has 16 residues. V was clipped by 0 bases and J by 2 bases; unmatched bases: 3. CDR3: CAISESTGGPTDTQYF. CDR3 nucleotide sequence: TGTGCCATCAGTGAGTCGACAGGGGGGCCCACAGATACGCAGTATTTT.

In its sample, this clonotype was seen many times. The CDR3 DNA sequence: TGCGCCAGCAGCTTGGAACAGGGGGCCTATCAGTACTTC. Translated: CASSLEQGAYQYF. The chain carries TRBV5-1 and TRBJ2-7; 9 bases fit TRBD1. Germline lookup yields CDR1 SGHRS and CDR2 YFSETQ. CDR3 size: 13 residues. With 0 bases clipped from V and 10 bases from J, the junction kept 5 bases outside the gene matches. Together with reference TRBV5-1 and TRBJ2-7, the CDR3 gives the full variable domain: KAGVTQTPRYLIKTRGQQVTLSCSPISGHRSVSWYQQTPGQGLQFLFEYFSETQRNKGNFPGRFSGRQFSNSRSEMNVSTLELGDSALYLCASSLEQGAYQYFGPGTRLTVT.

This clonotype was detected ten times or more. This chain connects TRBV5-1 to TRBJ1-2; D gene uncertain. This CDR3 is built from 13 residues. V lost 4 bases and J lost 4, with 11 bases in between. Germline V CDR1 and CDR2: SGHRS, YFSETQ. The DNA for the CDR3 is TGCGCCAGCAGCCCGGACGGCCTCTATGGCTACACCTTC. It yields the protein CASSPDGLYGYTF.

This clonotype was counted many times. The chain couples TRBV12-3 or TRBV12-4 to TRBJ1-5; TRBD1 might be the D (5 bases). The CDR3 runs to 16 residues. With 3 bases removed from V and 2 bases from J, the gap between germline ends came to 14 bases. The CDR3 loop is CASSFGQGPRNQPQHF. The CDR3 nucleotides are TGTGCCAGCAGTTTCGGGCAGGGACCCCGCAATCAGCCCCAGCATTTT.

Many counts were recorded for this clonotype. The chain has TRBV2 and TRBJ2-1, with D possibly matching TRBD1 (5 bases). CDR1 is SNHLY and CDR2 is FYNNEI in the germline V gene. The CDR3 runs 14 residues. V was shortened by 3 bases and J by 7 bases, with 13 bases between the two germline ends. The CDR3 loop reads CASSEVTGRNEQFF. The CDR3 DNA reads as TGTGCCAGCAGTGAGGTAACAGGTAGGAATGAGCAGTTCTTC.

This rearrangement joins TRBV15 to TRBJ2-4; 12 bases fit TRBD2. Per the germline V gene, CDR1 is LNHNV and CDR2 is YYDKDF (reference sequence). Trimming took 3 bases from V and 0 from J; bases not matched to a gene: 3. The CDR3 totals 17 residues. This CDR3 reads CATSRGLAGIAKNIQYF. Written as DNA, the CDR3 is TGTGCCACCAGCAGGGGACTAGCGGGCATAGCCAAAAACATTCAGTACTTC. Full variable domain (remainder filled in from reference TRBV15 and TRBJ2-4): DAMVIQNPRYQVTQFGKPVTLSCSQTLNHNVMYWYQQKSSQAPKLLFHYYDKDFNNEADTPDNFQSRRPNTSFCFLDIRSPGLGDTAMYLCATSRGLAGIAKNIQYFGAGTRLSVL.

This clonotype has at least ten counts. The chain carries TRBV6-1 and TRBJ2-1, with D unresolved. The V gene lost 1 base and the J gene lost 10 bases, with 11 bases spanning the gap. The germline CDR1 and CDR2 sequences are MNHNS and SASEGT. The length of the CDR3 is 13 residues. Written as DNA, the CDR3 is TGTGCCAGCAGTGAAGAGCCCCGATGGGAGCAGTTCTTC. Its translation: CASSEEPRWEQFF.

The rearrangement joins TRBV20-1 to TRBJ2-7, with D unresolved. The CDR3 loop spans 16 amino acids. Germline V gives CDR1 DFQATT, CDR2 SNEGSKA (reference sequence). Trimming cost V 6 bases and J 3 bases, with 24 bases left between them. The chain's CDR3 is CSAQSMVGRLGYEQYF. The CDR3 nucleotides read TGCAGTGCCCAGTCAATGGTCGGACGCCTGGGCTACGAGCAGTACTTC.

This clonotype was seen many times. V and J are TRBV5-6 and TRBJ2-7, with D maybe TRBD2 (5 bases). Germline CDR1 and CDR2: SGHDT and YYEEEE. This CDR3 has 16 residues. V gave up 0 bases and J gave up 5 bases, with 18 bases separating them. The CDR3 is CASSLAGTSTLHEQYF. CDR3 nucleotides: TGTGCCAGCAGCTTGGCGGGAACAAGCACACTCCACGAGCAGTACTTC.

This clonotype occurred a few times. The chain links TRBV20-1 to TRBJ2-1; 16 bases agree with TRBD2. Per germline, CDR1 DFQATT and CDR2 SNEGSKA (reference sequence). This CDR3 has 16 amino acids. V shed 5 bases and J 6 bases; nucleotides not matched to a gene: 7. CDR3: CSAPGTSGGAPNEQFF. The CDR3 nucleotides read TGCAGTGCTCCAGGGACTAGCGGGGGGGCCCCCAATGAGCAGTTCTTC.

The chain recombines TRBV28 with TRBJ2-4, with D possibly matching TRBD2 (6 bases). Per the germline V gene, CDR1 is MDHEN and CDR2 is SYDVKM. The CDR3 is 16 amino acids. V was pared by 6 bases and J by 0 bases, with 15 bases between. The CDR3 DNA follows: TGTGCCAGCAGACAAACGGGAGAGAGAGCCAAAAACATTCAGTACTTC. This encodes CASRQTGERAKNIQYF.